The rows below give T cell receptor beta chains drawn from one sample of a study of regulatory T cells in long-lasting Graves disease. In TCRdb, the multiplex PCR reads were re-called with MiXCR into one record per CDR3 protein. The table has about 470,000 distinct CDR3 sequences, roughly 20% seen once. The sequencing used peripheral blood mononuclear cells (PBMCs), collected when the disease was refractory, from a patient treated with antithyroid drugs. Receptor source: a female donor with Graves disease. Each CDR3 is given with its conserved first and last residue. The D gene is left open where the match is weak. Clone sizes are given selectively: once, few, many, or a class where the clone is expanded.

few | TRBJ1-2 | . | TRBV6-1 | CASSRSLTNYGYTF | TGTGCCAGCAGTCGTAGCCTAACTAACTATGGCTACACCTTC
. | TRBJ2-1 | . | TRBV12-3/TRBV12-4 | CASSPNEGPYNEQFF | TGTGCCAGCAGTCCTAACGAGGGCCCGTACAATGAGCAGTTCTTC
many | TRBJ2-7 | . | TRBV27 | CASSFGGGSTYEQYF | TGTGCCAGCAGTTTTGGAGGGGGCAGCACCTACGAGCAGTACTTC
many | TRBJ2-7 | . | TRBV20-1 | CSASAVGSYEQYF | TGCAGTGCCTCGGCAGTGGGCTCCTACGAGCAGTACTTC
many | TRBJ2-7 | . | TRBV2 | CASSEGHTGIRGF | TGTGCCAGCAGTGAGGGCCATACAGGGATACGAGGCTTC
few | TRBJ1-4 | . | TRBV7-9 | CASSSPPHEEGMEKLFF | TGTGCCAGCAGCTCCCCCCCACATGAAGAAGGAATGGAAAAACTGTTTTTT
few | TRBJ1-6 | TRBD1 | TRBV20-1 | CSAPGQGRNSPLHF | TGCAGTGCTCCCGGACAGGGACGGAATTCACCCCTCCACTTT
many | TRBJ2-7 | . | TRBV7-2 | CASSLDRAYEQYF | TGTGCCAGCAGCTTAGACAGAGCCTACGAGCAGTACTTC
few | TRBJ2-1 | . | TRBV29-1 | CSVQRGNGYNEQFF | TGCAGCGTCCAAAGGGGGAATGGGTACAATGAGCAGTTCTTC
few | TRBJ2-5 | TRBD1 | TRBV10-3 | CAISEEPGGQETQYF | TGTGCCATCAGTGAGGAACCAGGGGGCCAGGAGACCCAGTACTTC
. | TRBJ2-7 | TRBD2 | TRBV20-1 | CSAGLDSYEQYF | TGCAGTGCAGGACTAGACTCCTACGAGCAGTACTTC
once | TRBJ2-5 | TRBD1 | TRBV20-1 | CSARVDRVGETRYF | TGCAGTGCTAGAGTTGACAGGGTGGGAGAGACCCGGTACTTC
once | TRBJ2-5 | . | TRBV2 | CASSEMAGGKGTQYF | TGTGCCAGCAGTGAAATGGCAGGAGGCAAGGGGACCCAGTACTTC
. | TRBJ2-5 | . | TRBV10-1 | CASTEGYEETQYF | TGCGCCAGCACCGAGGGCTACGAAGAGACCCAGTACTTC
many | TRBJ2-7 | TRBD1 | TRBV7-2 | CASSLAGTGLREQYF | TGTGCCAGCAGCTTAGCTGGGACAGGACTTCGCGAGCAGTACTTC
many | TRBJ2-2 | TRBD1 | TRBV12-5 | CASGLAKGQGEYLNTGELFF | TGTGCTAGTGGTTTGGCAAAGGGCCAGGGGGAATACCTGAACACCGGGGAGCTGTTTTTT
many | TRBJ2-3 | . | TRBV5-1 | CASSFGTDTQYF | TGCGCCAGCAGCTTCGGCACAGATACGCAGTATTTT
. | TRBJ2-2 | TRBD2 | TRBV30 | CAWSPLGTAGGLSGELFF | TGTGCCTGGAGTCCCCTCGGTACAGCGGGAGGGCTCTCCGGGGAGCTGTTTTTT
few | TRBJ1-5 | . | TRBV7-8 | CASSLSEYSNQPQHF | TGTGCCAGCAGCTTATCCGAGTATAGCAATCAGCCCCAGCATTTT
. | TRBJ2-5 | . | TRBV20-1 | CSANTPWEQETQYF | TGCAGTGCGAACACTCCGTGGGAGCAAGAGACCCAGTACTTC
many | TRBJ1-6 | . | TRBV28 | CASSLMGGPNSPLHF | TGTGCCAGCAGTTTAATGGGGGGGCCGAATTCACCCCTCCACTTT
few | TRBJ2-5 | . | TRBV13 | CASSDGPYQETQYF | TGTGCCAGCAGCGACGGGCCGTACCAAGAGACCCAGTACTTC
. | TRBJ2-5 | . | TRBV27 | CASKHRDQETQYF | TGTGCCAGCAAACACCGGGACCAAGAGACCCAGTACTTC
many | TRBJ1-5 | TRBD1 | TRBV28 | CASSLDRGRVERNQPQHF | TGTGCCAGCAGTTTAGACAGGGGGCGAGTTGAAAGAAATCAGCCCCAGCATTTT
. | TRBJ1-1 | TRBD1 | TRBV7-3 | CASQLPRQGAGVTEAFF | TGTGCCAGTCAGCTTCCGAGACAGGGGGCCGGGGTCACTGAAGCTTTCTTT
many | TRBJ2-4 | TRBD2 | TRBV29-1 | CSVRGHPGQNLAGGLAKNIQYF | TGCAGCGTTCGGGGCCACCCGGGACAGAATCTAGCGGGAGGTTTAGCCAAAAACATTCAGTACTTC
. | TRBJ2-2 | . | TRBV7-8 | CASSHLTGVAGELFF | TGTGCCAGCAGCCATTTAACGGGAGTAGCCGGGGAGCTGTTTTTT
. | TRBJ2-3 | TRBD2 | TRBV30 | CAWSGEGSSTDTQYF | TGTGCCTGGAGCGGGGAGGGAAGCAGCACAGATACGCAGTATTTT
many | TRBJ1-3 | . | TRBV28 | CASSSRASGNTIYF | TGTGCCAGCAGTTCTCGGGCCTCTGGAAACACCATATATTTT
. | TRBJ1-2 | TRBD1 | TRBV7-9 | CASTKSEDRVYGYTF | TGTGCCAGCACCAAATCAGAAGACAGGGTCTATGGCTACACCTTC
many | TRBJ2-7 | . | TRBV29-1 | CSVEVTNYEQYF | TGCAGCGTTGAAGTGACAAACTACGAGCAGTACTTC
many | TRBJ1-2 | . | TRBV20-1 | CSARATWLSWGYTF | TGCAGTGCTAGAGCCACGTGGCTTTCCTGGGGCTACACCTTC
many | TRBJ1-5 | . | TRBV12-3/TRBV12-4 | CASSRSSPGLSNQPQHF | TGTGCCAGTAGTCGATCAAGTCCGGGATTGAGCAATCAGCCCCAGCATTTT
many | TRBJ2-5 | . | TRBV2 | CASSDGFQETQYF | TGTGCCAGCAGTGATGGCTTCCAAGAGACCCAGTACTTC
few | TRBJ2-6 | TRBD1 | TRBV7-8 | CASSLEAGGSSGANVLTF | TGTGCCAGCAGCTTAGAGGCAGGGGGCAGCTCTGGGGCCAACGTCCTGACTTTC
. | TRBJ2-1 | . | TRBV20-1 | CSARDFDEQFF | TGCAGTGCCAGGGATTTCGATGAGCAGTTCTTC
. | TRBJ2-5 | TRBD2 | TRBV4-1 | CASSQRLAGGLQETQYF | TGCGCCAGCAGCCAGCGACTAGCGGGAGGGCTGCAAGAGACCCAGTACTTC
many | TRBJ1-1 | . | TRBV5-5 | CASSLVNTHTEAFF | TGTGCCAGCAGCTTGGTCAACACCCACACTGAAGCTTTCTTT
. | TRBJ2-3 | . | TRBV28 | CASSYSDNTDTQYF | TGTGCCAGCAGCTATTCCGATAACACAGATACGCAGTATTTT
few | TRBJ2-1 | . | TRBV28 | CASSLIHNEQFF | TGTGCCAGCAGTTTGATACACAATGAGCAGTTCTTC
many | TRBJ2-7 | TRBD1 | TRBV5-1 | CASSISGTGGSYEQYF | TGCGCCAGCAGCATCTCCGGGACAGGCGGGTCCTACGAGCAGTACTTC
few | TRBJ2-6 | . | TRBV5-4 | CASSLWTGLRANVLTF | TGTGCCAGCAGCTTGTGGACGGGACTCCGGGCCAACGTCCTGACTTTC
. | TRBJ2-7 | TRBD2 | TRBV9 | CASSAGLAGNEQYF | TGTGCCAGCAGCGCCGGACTAGCGGGAAACGAGCAGTACTTC
many | TRBJ1-2 | . | TRBV4-3 | CASSQGHVNYGYTF | TGCGCCAGCAGCCAAGGACACGTCAACTATGGCTACACCTTC
. | TRBJ2-2 | TRBD2 | TRBV12-3/TRBV12-4 | CASSLSGRTNTGELFF | TGTGCCAGCAGTTTAAGCGGGAGAACGAACACCGGGGAGCTGTTTTTT
. | TRBJ2-7 | TRBD2 | TRBV29-1 | CSVEKYAGTSYEQYF | TGCAGCGTTGAAAAGTACGCAGGGACTAGCTACGAGCAGTACTTC
many | TRBJ1-1 | . | TRBV6-9 | CASSSPSEAGYTEAFF | TGTGCCAGCAGTTCCCCAAGCGAGGCAGGTTACACTGAAGCTTTCTTT
few | TRBJ2-2 | . | TRBV6-1 | CASSQMRHTNTGELFF | TGTGCCAGCAGCCAGATGCGGCACACTAACACCGGGGAGCTGTTTTTT